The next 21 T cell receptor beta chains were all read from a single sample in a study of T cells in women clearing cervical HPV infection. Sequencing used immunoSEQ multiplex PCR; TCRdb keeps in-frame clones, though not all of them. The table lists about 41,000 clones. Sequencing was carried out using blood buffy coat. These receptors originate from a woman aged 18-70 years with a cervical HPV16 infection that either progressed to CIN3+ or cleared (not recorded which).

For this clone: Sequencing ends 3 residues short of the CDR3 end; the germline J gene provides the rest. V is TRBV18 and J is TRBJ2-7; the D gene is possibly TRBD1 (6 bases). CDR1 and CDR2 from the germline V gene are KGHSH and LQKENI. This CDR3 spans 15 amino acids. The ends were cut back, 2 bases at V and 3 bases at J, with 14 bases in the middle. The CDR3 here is CASSPGSRGIYEQYF. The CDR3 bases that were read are TGTGCCAGCTCACCAGGTTCCAGGGGAATCTACGAG.

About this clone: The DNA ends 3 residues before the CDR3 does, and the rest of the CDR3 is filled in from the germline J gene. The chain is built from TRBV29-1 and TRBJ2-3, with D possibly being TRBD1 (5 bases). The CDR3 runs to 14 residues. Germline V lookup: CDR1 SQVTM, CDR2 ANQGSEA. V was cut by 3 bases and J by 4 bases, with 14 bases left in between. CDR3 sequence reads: CSVDHDRLADTQYF. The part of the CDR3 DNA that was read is TGCAGCGTTGACCACGACAGATTGGCAGATACG.

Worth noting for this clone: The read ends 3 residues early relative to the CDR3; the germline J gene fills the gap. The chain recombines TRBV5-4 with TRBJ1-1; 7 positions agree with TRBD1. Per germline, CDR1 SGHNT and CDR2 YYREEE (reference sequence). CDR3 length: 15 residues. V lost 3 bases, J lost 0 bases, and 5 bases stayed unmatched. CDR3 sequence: CASSWPQGMNTEAFF. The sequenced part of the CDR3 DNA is TGTGCCAGCAGCTGGCCACAGGGGATGAACACTGAA. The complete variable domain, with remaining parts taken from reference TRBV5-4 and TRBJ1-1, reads ETGVTQSPTHLIKTRGQQVTLRCSSQSGHNTVSWYQQALGQGPQFIFQYYREEENGRGNFPPRFSGLQFPNYSSELNVNALELDDSALYLCASSWPQGMNTEAFFGQGTRLTVV.

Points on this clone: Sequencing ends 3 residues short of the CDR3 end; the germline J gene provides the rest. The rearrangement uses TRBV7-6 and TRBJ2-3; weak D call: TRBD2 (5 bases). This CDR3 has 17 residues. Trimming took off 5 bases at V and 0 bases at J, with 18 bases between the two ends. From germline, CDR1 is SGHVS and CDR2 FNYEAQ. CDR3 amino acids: CASSLYGLEISTDTQYF. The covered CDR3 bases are TGTGCCAGCAGCCTATACGGACTCGAAATTAGCACAGATACG.

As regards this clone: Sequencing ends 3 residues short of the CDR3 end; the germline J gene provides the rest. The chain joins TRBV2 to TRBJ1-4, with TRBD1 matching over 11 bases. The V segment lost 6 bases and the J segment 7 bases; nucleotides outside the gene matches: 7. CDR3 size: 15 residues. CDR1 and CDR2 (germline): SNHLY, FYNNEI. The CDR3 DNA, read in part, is TGTGCCAGCAGGAAGGACAGGGGGCTTGGTGAAAAA. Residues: CASRKDRGLGEK. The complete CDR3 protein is CASRKDRGLGEKLFF.

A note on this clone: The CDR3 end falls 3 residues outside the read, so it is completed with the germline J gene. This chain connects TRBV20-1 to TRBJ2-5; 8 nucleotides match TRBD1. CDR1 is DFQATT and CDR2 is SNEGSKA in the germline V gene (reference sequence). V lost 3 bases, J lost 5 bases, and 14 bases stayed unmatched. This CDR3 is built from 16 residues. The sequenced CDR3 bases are TGCAGTGCTAGGGGCCGGAACCAGGGGGCAGGGGAGACC. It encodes CSARGRNQGAGET. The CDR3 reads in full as CSARGRNQGAGETQYF.

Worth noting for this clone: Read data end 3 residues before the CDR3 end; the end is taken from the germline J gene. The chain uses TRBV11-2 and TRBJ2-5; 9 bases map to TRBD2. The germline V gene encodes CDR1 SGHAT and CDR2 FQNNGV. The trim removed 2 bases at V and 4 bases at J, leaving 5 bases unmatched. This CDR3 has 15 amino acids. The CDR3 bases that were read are TGTGCCAGCAGCTTAAGTAGCGGGGGAGGAGAGACC. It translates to CASSLSSGGGET. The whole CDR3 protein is CASSLSSGGGETQYF.

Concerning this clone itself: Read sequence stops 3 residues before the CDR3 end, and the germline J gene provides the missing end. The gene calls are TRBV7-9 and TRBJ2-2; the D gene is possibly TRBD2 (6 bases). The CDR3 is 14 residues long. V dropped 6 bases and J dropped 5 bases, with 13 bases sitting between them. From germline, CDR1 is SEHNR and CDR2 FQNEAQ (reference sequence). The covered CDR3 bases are TGTGCCAGCAGGCGGGACTCCCTAACCGGGGAG. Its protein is CASRRDSLTGE. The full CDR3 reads CASRRDSLTGELFF.

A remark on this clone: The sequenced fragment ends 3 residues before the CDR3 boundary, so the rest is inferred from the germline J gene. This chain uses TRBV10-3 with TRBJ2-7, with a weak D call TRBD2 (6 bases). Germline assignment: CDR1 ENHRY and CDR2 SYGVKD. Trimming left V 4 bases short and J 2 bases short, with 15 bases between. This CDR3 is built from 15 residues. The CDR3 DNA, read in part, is TGTGCCATCAGTGGGGAGATAGCGGCTCCCTACGAG. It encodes CAISGEIAAPYE. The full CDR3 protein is CAISGEIAAPYEQYF.

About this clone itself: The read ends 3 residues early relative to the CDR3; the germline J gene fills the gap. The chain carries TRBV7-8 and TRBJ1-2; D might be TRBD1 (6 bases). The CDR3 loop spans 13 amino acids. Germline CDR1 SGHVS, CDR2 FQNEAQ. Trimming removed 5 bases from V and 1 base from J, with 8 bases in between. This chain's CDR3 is CASSPQGNYGYTF. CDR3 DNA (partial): TGTGCCAGCAGCCCACAGGGTAACTATGGC. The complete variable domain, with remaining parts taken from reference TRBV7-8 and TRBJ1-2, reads GAGVSQSPRYKVAKRGQDVALRCDPISGHVSLFWYQQALGQGPEFLTYFQNEAQLDKSGLPSDRFFAERPEGSVSTLKIQRTQQEDSAVYLCASSPQGNYGYTFGSGTRLTVV.

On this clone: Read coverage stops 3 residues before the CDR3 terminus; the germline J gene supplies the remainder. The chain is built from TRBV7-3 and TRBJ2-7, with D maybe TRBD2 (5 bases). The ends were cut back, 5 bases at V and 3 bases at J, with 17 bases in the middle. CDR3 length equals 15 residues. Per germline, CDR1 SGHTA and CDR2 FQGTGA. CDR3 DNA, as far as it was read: TGTGCCAGCAGCCCCGGTCGGGGATTCAACTACGAG. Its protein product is CASSPGRGFNYE. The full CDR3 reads CASSPGRGFNYEQYF.

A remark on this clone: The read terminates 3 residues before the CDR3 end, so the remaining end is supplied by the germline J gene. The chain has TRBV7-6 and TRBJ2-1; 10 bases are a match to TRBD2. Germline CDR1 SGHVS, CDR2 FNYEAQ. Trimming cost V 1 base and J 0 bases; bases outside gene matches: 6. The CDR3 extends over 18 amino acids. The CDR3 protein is CASSLDPSGGSSYNEQFF. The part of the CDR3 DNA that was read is TGTGCCAGCAGCTTAGACCCTAGCGGGGGAAGCTCCTACAATGAG. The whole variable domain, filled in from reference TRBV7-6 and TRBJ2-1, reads GAGVSQSPRYKVTKRGQDVALRCDPISGHVSLYWYRQALGQGPEFLTYFNYEAQQDKSGLPNDRFSAERPEGSISTLTIQRTEQRDSAMYRCASSLDPSGGSSYNEQFFGPGTRLTVL.

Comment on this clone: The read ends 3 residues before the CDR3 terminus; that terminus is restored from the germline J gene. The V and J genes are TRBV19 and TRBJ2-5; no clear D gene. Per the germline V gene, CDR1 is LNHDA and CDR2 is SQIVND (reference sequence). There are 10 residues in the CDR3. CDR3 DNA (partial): TGTGCCAGTAGTACAACAACC. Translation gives CASSTTT. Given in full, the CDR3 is CASSTTTQYF. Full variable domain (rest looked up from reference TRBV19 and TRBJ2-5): DGGITQSPKYLFRKEGQNVTLSCEQNLNHDAMYWYRQDPGQGLRLIYYSQIVNDFQKGDIAEGYSVSREKKESFPLTVTSAQKNPTAFYLCASSTTTQYFGPGTRLLVL.

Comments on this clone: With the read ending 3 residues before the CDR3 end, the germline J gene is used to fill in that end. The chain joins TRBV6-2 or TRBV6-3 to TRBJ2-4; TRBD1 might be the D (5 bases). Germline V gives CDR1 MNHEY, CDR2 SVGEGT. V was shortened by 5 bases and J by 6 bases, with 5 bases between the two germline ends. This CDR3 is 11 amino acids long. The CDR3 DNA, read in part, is TGTGCCAGCAGTCAGGGAAACATT. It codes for CASSQGNI. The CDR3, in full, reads CASSQGNIQYF.

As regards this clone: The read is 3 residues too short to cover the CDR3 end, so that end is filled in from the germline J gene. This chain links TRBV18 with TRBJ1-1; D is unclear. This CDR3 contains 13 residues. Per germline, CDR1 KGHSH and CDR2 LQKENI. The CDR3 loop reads CASGGGESNEAFF. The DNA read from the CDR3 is TGTGCCAGTGGTGGCGGGGAAAGCAATGAG.

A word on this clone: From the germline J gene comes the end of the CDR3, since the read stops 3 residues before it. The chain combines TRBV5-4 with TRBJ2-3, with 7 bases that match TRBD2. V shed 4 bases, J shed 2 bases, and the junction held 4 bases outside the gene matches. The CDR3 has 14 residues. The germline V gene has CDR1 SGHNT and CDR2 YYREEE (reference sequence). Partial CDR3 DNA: TGTGCCAGCAGCCTGGGACTATACACAGATACG. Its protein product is CASSLGLYTDT. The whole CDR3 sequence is CASSLGLYTDTQYF.

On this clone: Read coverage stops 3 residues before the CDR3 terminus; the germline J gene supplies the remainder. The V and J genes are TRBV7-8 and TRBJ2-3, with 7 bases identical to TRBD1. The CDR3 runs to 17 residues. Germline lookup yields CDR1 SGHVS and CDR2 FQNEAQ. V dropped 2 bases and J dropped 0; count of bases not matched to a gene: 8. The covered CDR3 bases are TGTGCCAGCAGCTTAAACGCCGGGACAGTGAGCACAGATACG. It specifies CASSLNAGTVSTDT. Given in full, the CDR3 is CASSLNAGTVSTDTQYF.

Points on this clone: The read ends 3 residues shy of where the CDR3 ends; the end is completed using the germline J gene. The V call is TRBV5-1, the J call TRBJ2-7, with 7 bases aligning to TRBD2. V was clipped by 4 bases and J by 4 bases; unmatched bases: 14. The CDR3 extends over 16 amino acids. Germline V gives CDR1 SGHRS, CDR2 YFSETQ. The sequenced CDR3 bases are TGCGCCAGCAGCATAGCGGGCCAAGCGGTTGGGTACGAG. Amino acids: CASSIAGQAVGYE. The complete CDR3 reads CASSIAGQAVGYEQYF.

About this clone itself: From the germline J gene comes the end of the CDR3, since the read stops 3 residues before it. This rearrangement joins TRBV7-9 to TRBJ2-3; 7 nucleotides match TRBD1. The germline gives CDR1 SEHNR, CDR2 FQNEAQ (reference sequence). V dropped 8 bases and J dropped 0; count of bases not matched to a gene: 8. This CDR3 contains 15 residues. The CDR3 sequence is CASGDRVTSTDTQYF. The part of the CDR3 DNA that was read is TGTGCCAGCGGCGACAGGGTTACTAGCACAGATACG.

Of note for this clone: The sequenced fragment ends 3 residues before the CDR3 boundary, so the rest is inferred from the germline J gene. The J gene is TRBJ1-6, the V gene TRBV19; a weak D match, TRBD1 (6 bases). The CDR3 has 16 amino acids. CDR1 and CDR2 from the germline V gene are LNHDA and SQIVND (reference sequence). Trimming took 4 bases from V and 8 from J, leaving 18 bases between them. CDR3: CASSNLRGHEDSPLHF. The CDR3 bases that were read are TGTGCCAGTAGTAACCTCAGGGGCCATGAGGATTCACCC.

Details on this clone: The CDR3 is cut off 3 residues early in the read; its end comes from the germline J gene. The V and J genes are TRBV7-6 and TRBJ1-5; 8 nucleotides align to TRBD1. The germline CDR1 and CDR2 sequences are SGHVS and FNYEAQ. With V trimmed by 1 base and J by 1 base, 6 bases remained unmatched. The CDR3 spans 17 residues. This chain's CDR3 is CASSLGYRGGSNQPQHF. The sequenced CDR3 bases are TGTGCCAGCAGCTTAGGGTACAGGGGGGGAAGCAATCAGCCC.